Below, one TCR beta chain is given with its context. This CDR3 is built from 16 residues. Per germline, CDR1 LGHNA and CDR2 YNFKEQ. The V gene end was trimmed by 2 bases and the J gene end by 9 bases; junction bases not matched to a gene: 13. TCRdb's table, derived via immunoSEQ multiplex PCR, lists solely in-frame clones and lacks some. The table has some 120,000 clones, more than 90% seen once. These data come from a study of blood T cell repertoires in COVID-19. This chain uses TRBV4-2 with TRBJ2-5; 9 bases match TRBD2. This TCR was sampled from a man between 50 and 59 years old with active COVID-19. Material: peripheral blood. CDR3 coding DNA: TGTGCCAGCAGCCAAACCCCCGGGACTAGCCCCGCGGCCCAGTACTTC. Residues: CASSQTPGTSPAAQYF.